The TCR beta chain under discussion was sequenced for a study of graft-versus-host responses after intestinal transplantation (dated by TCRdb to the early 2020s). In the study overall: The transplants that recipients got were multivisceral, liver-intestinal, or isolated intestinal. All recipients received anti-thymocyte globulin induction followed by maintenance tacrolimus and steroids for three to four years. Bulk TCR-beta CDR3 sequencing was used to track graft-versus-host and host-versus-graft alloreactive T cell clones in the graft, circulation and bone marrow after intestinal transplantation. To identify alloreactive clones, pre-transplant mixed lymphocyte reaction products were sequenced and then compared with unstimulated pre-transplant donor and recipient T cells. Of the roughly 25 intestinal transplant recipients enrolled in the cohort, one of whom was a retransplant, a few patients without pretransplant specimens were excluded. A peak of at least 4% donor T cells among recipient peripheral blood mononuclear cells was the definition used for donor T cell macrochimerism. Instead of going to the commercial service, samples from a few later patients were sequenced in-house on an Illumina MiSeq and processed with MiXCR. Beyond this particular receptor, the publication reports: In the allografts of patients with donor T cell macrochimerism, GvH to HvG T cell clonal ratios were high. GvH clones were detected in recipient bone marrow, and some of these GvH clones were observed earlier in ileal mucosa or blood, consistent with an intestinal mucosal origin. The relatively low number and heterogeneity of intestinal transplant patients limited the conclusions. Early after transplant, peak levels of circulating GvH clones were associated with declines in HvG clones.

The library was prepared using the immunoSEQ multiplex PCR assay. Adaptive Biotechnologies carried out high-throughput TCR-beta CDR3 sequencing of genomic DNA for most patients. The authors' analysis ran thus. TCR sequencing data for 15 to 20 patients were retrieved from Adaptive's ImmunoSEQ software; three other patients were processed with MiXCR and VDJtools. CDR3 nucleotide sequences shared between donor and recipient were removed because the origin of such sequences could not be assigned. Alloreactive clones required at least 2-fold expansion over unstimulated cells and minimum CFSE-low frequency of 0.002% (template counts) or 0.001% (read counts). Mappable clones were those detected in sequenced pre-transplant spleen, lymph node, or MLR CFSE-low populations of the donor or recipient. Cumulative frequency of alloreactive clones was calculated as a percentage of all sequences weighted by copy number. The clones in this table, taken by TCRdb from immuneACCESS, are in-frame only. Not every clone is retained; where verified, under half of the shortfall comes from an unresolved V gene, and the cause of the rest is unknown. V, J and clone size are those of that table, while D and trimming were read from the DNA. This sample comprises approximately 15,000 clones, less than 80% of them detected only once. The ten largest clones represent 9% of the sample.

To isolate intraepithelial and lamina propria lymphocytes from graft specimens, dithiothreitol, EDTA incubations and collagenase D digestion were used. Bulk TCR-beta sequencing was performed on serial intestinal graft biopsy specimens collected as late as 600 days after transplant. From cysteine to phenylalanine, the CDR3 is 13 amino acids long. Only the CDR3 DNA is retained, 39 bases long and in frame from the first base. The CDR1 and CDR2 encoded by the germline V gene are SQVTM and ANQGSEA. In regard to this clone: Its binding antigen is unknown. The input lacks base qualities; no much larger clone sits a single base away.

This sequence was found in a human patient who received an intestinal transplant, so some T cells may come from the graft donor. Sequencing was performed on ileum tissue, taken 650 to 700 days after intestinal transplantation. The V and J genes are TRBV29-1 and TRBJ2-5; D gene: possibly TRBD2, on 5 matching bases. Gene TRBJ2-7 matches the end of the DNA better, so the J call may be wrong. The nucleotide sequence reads TGCAGCGTTGAGGAAGAGGGATCCTACGAGCAGTACTTC. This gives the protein CSVEEEGSYEQYF.